The 12 T cell receptor beta chains in this list originate from one sample, sequenced in a study of blood T cell repertoires in COVID-19. Sequencing used immunoSEQ multiplex PCR; TCRdb keeps in-frame clones, though not all of them. Altogether about 260,000 clones are present, around 80% being singletons, with the ten largest covering approximately 4.5%. Material: PBMCs or T cells enriched from blood (not recorded which). Receptors were obtained from a man aged 25 to 45 with acute COVID-19.

The gene calls are TRBV19 and TRBJ1-5; D possibly corresponds to TRBD1 (6 bases). Germline values: CDR1 LNHDA, CDR2 SQIVND (reference sequence). V was pared by 7 bases and J by 3 bases, with 13 bases between. The CDR3 is made up of 14 amino acids. The CDR3 DNA reads TGTGCCAGTACCACCACAGGGCTCAATCAGCCCCAGCATTTT. Protein product: CASTTTGLNQPQHF.

The gene calls are TRBV7-2 and TRBJ1-2; 7 bases map to TRBD1. J gave up 8 bases and V 1 base, and 10 bases lay outside the gene matches. This CDR3 region has 15 residues. Germline lookup yields CDR1 SGHTA and CDR2 FQGNSA. The CDR3 coding sequence is TGTGCCAGCAGCTTAGACCCAGGACAGGTCAGGGGCTACACCTTC. It yields the protein CASSLDPGQVRGYTF.

The chain recombines TRBV3-1 (or the pseudogene TRBV3-2) with TRBJ2-2; D is perhaps TRBD2 (6 bases). The CDR3 totals 15 residues. Germline loops: CDR1 LGHDT, CDR2 YNNKEL (reference sequence). V lost 0 bases and J lost 1, with 6 bases in between. CDR3 in DNA: TGTGCCAGCAGCCAAGAGGGAGGGAACACCGGGGAGCTGTTTTTT. Translated, it gives CASSQEGGNTGELFF.

The genes are TRBV7-2 and TRBJ2-2; 10 positions match TRBD2. The CDR3 spans 16 residues. The V gene end was trimmed by 2 bases and the J gene end by 6 bases; junction bases not matched to a gene: 6. Germline CDR1 SGHTA, CDR2 FQGNSA. Here the CDR3 reads CASSLTSGRASGELFF. DNA for the CDR3: TGTGCCAGCAGCTTAACGAGCGGGAGGGCCTCCGGGGAGCTGTTTTTT.

This clone occurred once. This sequence joins TRBV29-1 and TRBJ2-3; 10 bases line up with TRBD2. J gave up 7 bases and V 7 bases, and 11 bases lay outside the gene matches. Germline CDR1 and CDR2: SQVTM and ANQGSEA. CDR3 length: 14 residues. CDR3 region: CSAIAGGGGNTQYF. DNA of the CDR3: TGCAGCGCTATAGCGGGAGGCGGTGGAAATACGCAGTATTTT.

This chain joins TRBV28 and TRBJ2-1, with D possibly TRBD1 on 6 matching bases. Trimming removed 6 bases from V and 0 bases from J, with 12 bases in between. This CDR3 is built from 15 residues. Germline V gene data show CDR1 as MDHEN and CDR2 as SYDVKM. The CDR3 DNA reads TGTGCCAGCAGCCCGGGACAAATCTCCTACAATGAGCAGTTCTTC. The encoded protein is CASSPGQISYNEQFF.

This chain connects TRBV6-4 to TRBJ1-1; 7 nucleotides agree with TRBD1. The CDR3 has 14 residues. The V gene end was trimmed by 6 bases and the J gene end by 5 bases; junction bases not matched to a gene: 9. In germline, CDR1 is MRHNA, CDR2 SNTAGT. CDR3 nucleotides: TGTGCCAGCAGCTCAGACAGGGCCGGGACTGAAGCTTTCTTT. Translation: CASSSDRAGTEAFF.

This chain links TRBV18 with TRBJ1-5, with 9 nucleotides matching TRBD1. The ends lost 1 base at V and 4 bases at J; junction bases unmatched: 5. This CDR3 has 16 residues. The germline V gene encodes CDR1 KGHSH and CDR2 LQKENI. CDR3 sequence: CASSPLDRGANQPQHF. CDR3 DNA: TGTGCCAGCTCACCACTCGACAGGGGGGCTAATCAGCCCCAGCATTTT. Combining the CDR3 with reference TRBV18 and TRBJ1-5 gives the whole variable domain NAGVMQNPRHLVRRRGQEARLRCSPMKGHSHVYWYRQLPEEGLKFMVYLQKENIIDESGMPKERFSAEFPKEGPSILRIQQVVRGDSAAYFCASSPLDRGANQPQHFGDGTRLSIL.

The chain has TRBV25-1 and TRBJ2-6; D possibly corresponds to TRBD1 (5 bases). This CDR3 has 17 amino acids. V lost 3 bases to trimming and J lost 1 base, with 13 bases between them. Germline assignment: CDR1 MGHDK and CDR2 SYGVNS. In nucleotides, the CDR3 is TGTGCCAGCAGTGATCAGGGCGGTGGGTCTGGGGCCAACGTCCTGACTTTC. Translating gives CASSDQGGGSGANVLTF.

A remark on this clone: The junction differs from germline at one of its ends, possibly a read error. The chain uses TRBV5-1 and TRBJ2-2; D is ambiguous. The CDR3 contains 13 residues. Germline loops: CDR1 SGHRS, CDR2 YFSETQ. CDR3 residues: CASSPLFPPELFF. CDR3 nucleotide sequence: TGTGCCAGCAGCCCTCTATTCCCCCCCGAGCTGTTTTTT.

The V and J genes are TRBV3-1 (or the pseudogene TRBV3-2) and TRBJ1-1; D is ambiguous. This CDR3 region has 12 residues. The germline gives CDR1 LGHDT, CDR2 YNNKEL (reference sequence). V lost 3 bases to trimming and J lost 1 base, with 3 bases between them. The CDR3 DNA reads as TGTGCCAGCAGCCATAGGAACACTGAAGCTTTCTTT. Protein sequence: CASSHRNTEAFF.

The genes are TRBV7-8 and TRBJ1-1; TRBD1 matches 8 bases. V lost 3 bases and J lost 0; bases outside the gene matches: 6. Germline V gene data show CDR1 as SGHVS and CDR2 as FQNEAQ. The CDR3 totals 16 residues. CDR3 bases: TGTGCCAGCAGCTTTGGTTGGACAGGGCTGAACACTGAAGCTTTCTTT. Amino acids: CASSFGWTGLNTEAFF.